This section outlines one T cell receptor (beta chain) sequence together with its context. Its antigen is unidentified. CDR1 and CDR2 (germline): SGDLS, YYNGEE. The V and J ends lost 0 bases and 3 bases respectively, with 10 bases between them. There are 15 residues in the CDR3. The sample is drawn from a study of T cells in localized non-small cell lung cancer. Study outcomes and limitations: Only one tumor region was sequenced, so heterogeneity remains possible.

Profiling relied on immunoSEQ multiplex PCR, and the TCRdb table lists in-frame clones only, not all of them. The table includes about 28,000 clones, 92% detected once. The material sequenced was peripheral blood mononuclear cells, taken before any cancer treatment. J is TRBJ1-5 and V is TRBV9, with D unclear. This receptor was identified in a woman aged 35-70 years with stage III lung adenocarcinoma. The CDR3 here is CASSVEDIPNQPQHF. Here the CDR3 DNA reads TGTGCCAGCAGCGTAGAAGACATACCCAATCAGCCCCAGCATTTT.